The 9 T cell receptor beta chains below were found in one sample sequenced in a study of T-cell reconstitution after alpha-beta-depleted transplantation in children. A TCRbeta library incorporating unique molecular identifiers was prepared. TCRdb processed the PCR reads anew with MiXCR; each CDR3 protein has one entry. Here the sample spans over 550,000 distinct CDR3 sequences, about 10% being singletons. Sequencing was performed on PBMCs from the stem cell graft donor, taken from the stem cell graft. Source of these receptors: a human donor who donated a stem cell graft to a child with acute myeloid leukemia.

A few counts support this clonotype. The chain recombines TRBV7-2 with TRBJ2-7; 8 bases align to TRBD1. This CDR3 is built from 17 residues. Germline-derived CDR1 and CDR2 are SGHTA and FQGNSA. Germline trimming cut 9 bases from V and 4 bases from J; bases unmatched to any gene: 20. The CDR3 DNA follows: TGTGCCAGTTTAGGAGGGGCCAGACAGGGGTGGGTGTACGAGCAGTACTTC. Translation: CASLGGARQGWVYEQYF.

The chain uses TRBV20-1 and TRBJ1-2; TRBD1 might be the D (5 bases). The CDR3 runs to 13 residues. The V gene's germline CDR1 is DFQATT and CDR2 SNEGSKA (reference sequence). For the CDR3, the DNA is TGCAGGCCTCAACCGGGGGTTGACTATGGCTACACCTTC. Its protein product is CRPQPGVDYGYTF.

The CDR3 spells CASSDSAGGGGEQFF. CDR3 nucleotides: TGTGCCAGCAGTGACTCCGCAGGGGGCGGGGGTGAGCAGTTCTTC. This chain links TRBV6-4 with TRBJ2-1; tentatively, D is TRBD1 (8 bases). V lost 0 bases to trimming and J lost 9 bases, with 15 bases between them. The CDR3 is 15 residues long. The germline gives CDR1 MRHNA, CDR2 SNTAGT.

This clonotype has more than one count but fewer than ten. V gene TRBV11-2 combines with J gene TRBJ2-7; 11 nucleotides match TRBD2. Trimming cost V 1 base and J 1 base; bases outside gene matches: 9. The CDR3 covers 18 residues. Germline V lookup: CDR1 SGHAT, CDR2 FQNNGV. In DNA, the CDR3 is TGTGCCAGCAGCTTAGGTGTAGCGGGAGGGGGGGGTTCCTACGAGCAGTACTTC. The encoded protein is CASSLGVAGGGGSYEQYF.

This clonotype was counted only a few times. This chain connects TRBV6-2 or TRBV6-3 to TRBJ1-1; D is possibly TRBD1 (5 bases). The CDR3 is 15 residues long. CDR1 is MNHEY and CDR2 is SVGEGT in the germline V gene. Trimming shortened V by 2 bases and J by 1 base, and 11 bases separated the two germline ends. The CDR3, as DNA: TGTGCCAGCAGTTACGCAACAACAGGGAACACTGAAGCTTTCTTT. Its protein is CASSYATTGNTEAFF.

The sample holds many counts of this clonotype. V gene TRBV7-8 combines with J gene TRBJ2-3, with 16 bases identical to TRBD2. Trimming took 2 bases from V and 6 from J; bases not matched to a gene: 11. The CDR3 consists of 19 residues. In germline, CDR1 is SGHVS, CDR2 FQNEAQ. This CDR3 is CASSLRSGTSGRARDTQYF. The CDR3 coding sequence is TGTGCCAGCAGCTTACGTTCCGGGACTAGCGGGAGGGCCCGGGATACGCAGTATTTT.

The CDR3 DNA is TGCAGTGCTACCGGCGGCAGTATTTATGGCTACACCTTC. Amino acid sequence: CSATGGSIYGYTF. The rearrangement uses TRBV20-1 and TRBJ1-2, with D unclear. With 4 bases removed from V and 5 bases from J, the gap between germline ends came to 14 bases. CDR3 size: 13 residues. Per germline, CDR1 DFQATT and CDR2 SNEGSKA (reference sequence).

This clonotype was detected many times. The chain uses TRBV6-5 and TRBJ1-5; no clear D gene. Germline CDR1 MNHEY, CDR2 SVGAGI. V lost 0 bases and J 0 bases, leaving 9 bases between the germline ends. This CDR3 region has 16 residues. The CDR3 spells CASSYSIAGSNQPQHF. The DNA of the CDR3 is TGTGCCAGCAGTTACTCGATCGCCGGTAGCAATCAGCCCCAGCATTTT.

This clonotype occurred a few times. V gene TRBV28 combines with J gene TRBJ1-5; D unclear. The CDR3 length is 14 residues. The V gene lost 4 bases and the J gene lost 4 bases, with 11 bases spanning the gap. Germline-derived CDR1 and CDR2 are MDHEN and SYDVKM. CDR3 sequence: CASSWRELNQPQHF. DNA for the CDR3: TGTGCCAGCAGTTGGAGGGAACTTAATCAGCCCCAGCATTTT.